Listed here are 27 T cell receptor beta chains from one sample, sequenced in a study of cytomegalovirus exposure and HLA in healthy donors. It was with 60 Vbeta and 13 Jbeta primers that the PCR ran. TCRdb keeps only in-frame clones here, not all; method: immunoSEQ multiplex PCR. Of approximately 100,000 clones in the sample, about 75% are singletons; the top ten hold about 14%. Material for sequencing was PBMCs. These receptors were taken from a male donor in good health and CMV-seropositive.

In its sample, this clone was seen a few times. The chain couples TRBV5-1 to TRBJ2-5, with D maybe TRBD1 (6 bases). TRBJ2-7 matches the DNA end more closely, so the J call is doubtful. The germline CDR1 and CDR2 sequences are SGHRS and YFSETQ. The CDR3 is made up of 14 amino acids. The CDR3 reads CASSLTGSTYEQYF. DNA for the CDR3: TGCGCCAGCAGCTTAACAGGGTCCACCTACGAGCAGTACTTC.

This CDR3 is CASTPTGTAGNTIYF. The CDR3 DNA is TGTGCCAGTACCCCGACAGGGACAGCTGGAAACACCATATATTTT. The rearrangement links TRBV19 to TRBJ1-3, with 7 bases lining up with TRBD1. The J segment lost 2 bases and the V segment lost 7 bases, leaving 8 bases of the junction unmatched. The CDR3 consists of 15 residues. Germline assignment: CDR1 LNHDA and CDR2 SQIVND (reference sequence).

The chain recombines TRBV18 with TRBJ1-2, with D perhaps matching TRBD1 (5 bases). The CDR3 extends over 16 amino acids. Germline V gives CDR1 KGHSH, CDR2 LQKENI. The V end lost 5 bases, the J end lost 4 bases, and 20 bases lay between the germline ends. This CDR3 is CASSTQSGFSVYGYTF. The DNA for the CDR3 is TGTGCCAGCTCAACTCAATCAGGGTTTTCGGTCTATGGCTACACCTTC.

About this clone: A read error may produce the germline difference seen at one junction end. The chain links TRBV5-1 to TRBJ1-1; D possibly corresponds to TRBD1 (5 bases). CDR3 size: 14 residues. Germline V gene data show CDR1 as SGHRS and CDR2 as YFSETQ. CDR3 protein: CASGLQAEDTEAFF. The CDR3 bases are TGCGCCAGCGGCTTACAGGCCGAGGACACTGAAGCTTTCTTT.

The chain carries TRBV30 and TRBJ1-6; 7 bases match TRBD1. Germline-derived CDR1 and CDR2 are GTSNPN and SVGIG (reference sequence). CDR3 length equals 14 residues. V shed 4 bases and J 7 bases; nucleotides not matched to a gene: 7. CDR3: CAWIQDRSNSPLHF. CDR3 nucleotides: TGTGCCTGGATACAGGACAGGTCCAATTCACCCCTCCACTTT.

This clone was counted only a few times. The chain links TRBV27 to TRBJ2-7, with D maybe TRBD2 (5 bases). This CDR3 contains 16 residues. Trimming cost V 5 bases and J 5 bases, with 22 bases left between them. Per the germline V gene, CDR1 is MNHEY and CDR2 is SMNVEV (reference sequence). As DNA, the CDR3 is TGTGCCAGCAGTCCAGCCCGCCGCGAATTACTAGACGAGCAGTACTTC. Encoded protein: CASSPARRELLDEQYF.

The genes are TRBV11-3 and TRBJ1-2; no firm D call. The CDR3 extends over 15 amino acids. Germline CDR1 is SGHNT and CDR2 is YENEEA. With 5 bases removed from V and 4 bases from J, the gap between germline ends came to 17 bases. The CDR3 DNA is TGTGCCAGCAGCCCTCGAGGCCGCAGCTTCTATGGCTACACCTTC. Its translation is CASSPRGRSFYGYTF.

This CDR3 is CAWSGRRQAYEQYF. The DNA of the CDR3 is TGTGCCTGGAGTGGTCGGAGGCAGGCTTACGAGCAGTACTTC. The gene calls are TRBV30 and TRBJ2-7; D is possibly TRBD2 (5 bases). CDR1 and CDR2 (germline): GTSNPN, SVGIG (reference sequence). The CDR3 contains 14 residues. V gave up 1 base and J gave up 4 bases, with 14 bases separating them.

This clone was observed a handful of times. This specimen includes other DNA sequences encoding the same CDR3. V and J are TRBV5-1 and TRBJ1-4, with 7 bases lining up with TRBD1. CDR3 length: 16 amino acids. Germline CDR1 is SGHRS and CDR2 is YFSETQ. Trimming removed 7 bases from V and 0 bases from J; junction bases left unmatched: 9. In DNA, the CDR3 is TGCGCCAGCTCCGGTCAGGGGGATCCAACTAATGAAAAACTGTTTTTT. This sequence encodes CASSGQGDPTNEKLFF.

J is TRBJ1-5 and V is TRBV30; TRBD1 agrees at 7 bases. V lost 2 bases and J lost 6; bases outside the gene matches: 13. Germline CDR1 and CDR2: GTSNPN and SVGIG (reference sequence). The CDR3 length is 16 residues. In DNA form, the CDR3 reads TGTGCCTGGAGTTCCCCGGGTAGAGGGGACAGTCAGCCCCAGCATTTT. It yields the protein CAWSSPGRGDSQPQHF.

The chain couples TRBV4-2 to TRBJ2-5, with 10 bases fitting TRBD2. Germline CDR1 is LGHNA and CDR2 is YNFKEQ. J was trimmed by 4 bases and V by 3 bases; bases with no gene match: 5. This CDR3 region has 15 residues. The DNA of the CDR3 is TGTGCCAGCAGCCAGCAGCTAGCGGGGGTAGAGACCCAGTACTTC. Translated: CASSQQLAGVETQYF.

This sequence joins TRBV7-7 and TRBJ2-7; perhaps TRBD2 as D (5 bases). CDR1 and CDR2 from the germline V gene are SSHAT and FNYEAQ (reference sequence). With 2 bases removed from V and 0 bases from J, the gap between germline ends came to 8 bases. The CDR3 loop spans 14 amino acids. The CDR3 nucleotides read TGTGCCAGCAGCTTATCCGAGGGCTCCTACGAGCAGTACTTC. This translates into CASSLSEGSYEQYF.

The chain employs TRBV30 and TRBJ1-2; D remains unclear. Trimming took 0 bases from V and 4 from J, leaving 12 bases between them. Germline CDR1 is GTSNPN and CDR2 is SVGIG (reference sequence). The length of the CDR3 is 14 residues. DNA for the CDR3: TGTGCCTGGAGTGTAAGAGGCAGTATCTATGGCTACACCTTC. Translating gives CAWSVRGSIYGYTF. The variable domain in full, with the rest retrieved from reference TRBV30 and TRBJ1-2, is SQTIHQWPATLVQPVGSPLSLECTVEGTSNPNLYWYRQAAGRGLQLLFYSVGIGQISSEVPQNLSASRPQDRQFILSSKKLLLSDSGFYLCAWSVRGSIYGYTFGSGTRLTVV.

This chain links TRBV7-8 with TRBJ2-3; maybe TRBD1 (6 bases). Per the germline V gene, CDR1 is SGHVS and CDR2 is FQNEAQ. The CDR3 is made up of 13 amino acids. V was shortened by 5 bases and J by 5 bases, with 11 bases between the two germline ends. The CDR3 coding sequence is TGTGCCAGCAGCCCCTCAGGGGAAGATACGCAGTATTTT. It codes for CASSPSGEDTQYF.

The genes are TRBV7-2 and TRBJ2-6, with a possible D match to TRBD1 (6 bases). This CDR3 is 14 amino acids long. Germline assignment: CDR1 SGHTA and CDR2 FQGNSA. The V gene lost 11 bases and the J gene lost 0 bases, with 11 bases spanning the gap. The CDR3 region is CAVGAISGANVLTF. In DNA, the CDR3 is TGTGCCGTGGGGGCTATCTCTGGGGCCAACGTCCTGACTTTC.

The rearrangement joins TRBV7-2 to TRBJ2-3; D is uncertain. The V end lost 5 bases, the J end lost 3 bases, and 15 bases lay between the germline ends. The germline CDR1 and CDR2 sequences are SGHTA and FQGNSA. This CDR3 has 15 residues. In DNA form, the CDR3 reads TGTGCCAGCAGCAATAGAATCCCTGGTACAGATACGCAGTATTTT. Residues: CASSNRIPGTDTQYF.

V usage is TRBV4-1 and J usage is TRBJ1-1; D call uncertain. Germline V gene data show CDR1 as MGHRA and CDR2 as YSYEKL. Trimming took 7 bases from V and 0 from J, leaving 12 bases between them. This CDR3 has 14 amino acids. CDR3 protein: CASTRVGVNTEAFF. DNA of the CDR3: TGCGCCAGCACCCGGGTAGGCGTGAACACTGAAGCTTTCTTT.

The count of this clone is one. This rearrangement joins TRBV11-2 to TRBJ2-1; 10 bases map to TRBD1. J was trimmed by 4 bases and V by 5 bases; bases with no gene match: 8. The CDR3 runs to 16 residues. From germline, CDR1 is SGHAT and CDR2 FQNNGV. CDR3 protein: CASSPPGTGEYNEQFF. The CDR3 region has the DNA TGTGCCAGCAGCCCCCCCGGGACAGGGGAGTACAATGAGCAGTTCTTC.

Only one count was recorded for this clone. The V gene is TRBV7-2, the J gene TRBJ2-7, with D possibly TRBD1 on 6 matching bases. The CDR3 consists of 19 residues. Trimming removed 5 bases from V and 6 bases from J, with 32 bases in between. Germline V gene data show CDR1 as SGHTA and CDR2 as FQGNSA. The CDR3 sequence is CASSRYLSGPGAGNSEQYF. For the CDR3, the DNA is TGTGCCAGCAGCCGGTACTTAAGCGGCCCAGGGGCGGGCAACAGCGAGCAGTACTTC.

This chain links TRBV6-1 with TRBJ2-1; tentatively, D is TRBD2 (7 bases). The CDR3 runs to 12 residues. Deletions cut 8 bases from V and 8 bases from J, with 13 bases between. The germline CDR1 and CDR2 sequences are MNHNS and SASEGT. As DNA, the CDR3 is TGTGCCAGCCCAAGGGGGGGGGATGAGCAGTTCTTC. Amino acid sequence: CASPRGGDEQFF.

The genes are TRBV6-6 and TRBJ1-1; no firm D call. This CDR3 spans 13 amino acids. V was pared by 6 bases and J by 8 bases, with 16 bases between. CDR1 is MNHNY, CDR2 SVGAGI, per germline (reference sequence). The CDR3 loop reads CASSRTGDQEAFF. Written as DNA, the CDR3 is TGTGCCAGCAGCCGGACTGGGGATCAGGAAGCTTTCTTT.

The chain carries TRBV5-4 and TRBJ2-1, with 7 bases lining up with TRBD2. The germline V gene has CDR1 SGHNT and CDR2 YYREEE (reference sequence). The CDR3 runs 13 residues. V was clipped by 5 bases and J by 7 bases; unmatched bases: 6. In DNA form, the CDR3 reads TGTGCCAGCAGGTTAGGGCGGGGGAATGAGCAGTTCTTC. Translating it yields CASRLGRGNEQFF.

The rearrangement uses TRBV6-5 and TRBJ2-7, with a weak D call TRBD1 (6 bases). CDR1 MNHEY and CDR2 SVGAGI come from the germline V gene. The CDR3 runs 13 residues. Trimming took 6 bases from V and 4 from J, leaving 13 bases between them. CDR3 nucleotides: TGTGCCAGCAGACTGGGGGCGAGGTACGAGCAGTACTTC. Amino acids: CASRLGARYEQYF.

V gene TRBV7-9 combines with J gene TRBJ2-4; tentative D call: TRBD2 (6 bases). Germline V gives CDR1 SEHNR, CDR2 FQNEAQ (reference sequence). The V and J ends lost 1 base and 0 bases respectively, with 10 bases between them. CDR3 length equals 16 residues. CDR3 loop: CASSLVGGIAKNIQYF. The CDR3 DNA is TGTGCCAGCAGCTTAGTGGGGGGAATAGCCAAAAACATTCAGTACTTC.

V is TRBV7-6 and J is TRBJ2-1; D might be TRBD2 (5 bases). The germline V gene has CDR1 SGHVS and CDR2 FNYEAQ. Trimming removed 0 bases at V and 1 base at J, with 10 bases between. The CDR3 length is 16 residues. The CDR3 sequence is CASSLAAGRSYNEQFF. In DNA, the CDR3 is TGTGCCAGCAGCTTAGCCGCGGGCAGATCCTACAATGAGCAGTTCTTC.

The CDR3 loop reads CAAIAANTGELFF. The CDR3 bases are TGTGCCGCGATAGCTGCGAACACCGGGGAGCTGTTTTTT. The genes are TRBV30 and TRBJ2-2; D not resolved. Germline V gene data show CDR1 as GTSNPN and CDR2 as SVGIG (reference sequence). V lost 8 bases to trimming and J lost 0 bases, with 10 bases between them. This CDR3 has 13 residues.

Points on this clone: Germline and junction disagree at one end, which may indicate a read error. The gene calls are TRBV7-9 and TRBJ1-3; unclear D gene. The CDR3 contains 16 residues. Per the germline V gene, CDR1 is SEHNR and CDR2 is FQNEAQ (reference sequence). Here the CDR3 DNA reads TGTTCCAGCAGCTTAGAAGCGGTACACTCTGGAAACACCATATATTTT. It is translated as CSSSLEAVHSGNTIYF.